Listed below are T cell receptor beta chains from one sample, sequenced in a study of CD8+ T cells in alopecia areata. TCRdb's table, derived via immunoSEQ multiplex PCR, lists solely in-frame clones and lacks some. The data show roughly 23,000 clones, about 50% seen once. Sample: NKG2D-high CD8+ T cells sorted from blood. These TCRs come from a human donor with alopecia areata. The CDR3 runs from the conserved cysteine through the conserved F or W. Fields, in order: D gene, clone size, V gene, J gene, CDR3 DNA, CDR3 protein. D genes are given only for firm matches. The listing skips clone size in some rows; elsewhere it reads once, few, many or a size class.

d_call: -; clone_size: few; v_call: TRBV27; j_call: TRBJ1-1; cdr3_nt: TGTGCCAGCAGTTTAGGGGCCAACACTGAAGCTTTCTTT; cdr3_aa: CASSLGANTEAFF
d_call: TRBD2; clone_size: -; v_call: TRBV5-1; j_call: TRBJ2-3; cdr3_nt: TGCGCCAGCAGCCAGGGGGGACTAGCCACAGATACGCAGTATTTT; cdr3_aa: CASSQGGLATDTQYF
d_call: -; clone_size: -; v_call: TRBV4-1; j_call: TRBJ2-1; cdr3_nt: TGCGCCAGCAGCCAACACAGGGGGAGGGACAATGAGCAGTTCTTC; cdr3_aa: CASSQHRGRDNEQFF
d_call: -; clone_size: -; v_call: TRBV28; j_call: TRBJ2-7; cdr3_nt: TGTGCCAGCAGGGGACGGGACAACTACGAGCAGTACTTC; cdr3_aa: CASRGRDNYEQYF
d_call: -; clone_size: -; v_call: TRBV9; j_call: TRBJ2-7; cdr3_nt: TGTGCCAGCAGCGTGGGTGTCACTCCCTACGAGCAGTACTTC; cdr3_aa: CASSVGVTPYEQYF
d_call: -; clone_size: -; v_call: TRBV19; j_call: TRBJ1-1; cdr3_nt: TGTGCCGTGGGGGTCGGCACTGAAGCTTTCTTT; cdr3_aa: CAVGVGTEAFF
d_call: -; clone_size: -; v_call: TRBV6-5; j_call: TRBJ1-2; cdr3_nt: TGTGCCAGCAGTTACTCCGGGGGGATACACACCTTC; cdr3_aa: CASSYSGGIHTF
d_call: TRBD1; clone_size: -; v_call: TRBV6-1; j_call: TRBJ2-7; cdr3_nt: TGTGCCAGCAGCGATCTAAGGGACAGGGTCTACGAGCAGTACTTC; cdr3_aa: CASSDLRDRVYEQYF
d_call: TRBD2; clone_size: -; v_call: TRBV27; j_call: TRBJ2-5; cdr3_nt: TGTGCCAGCAGTCCGCTGACTAGCGGGAGGGTCCAGGGAGAGACCCAGTACTTC; cdr3_aa: CASSPLTSGRVQGETQYF
d_call: TRBD1; clone_size: once; v_call: TRBV7-6; j_call: TRBJ2-3; cdr3_nt: TGTGCCAGCAGCTTATTCACCAGGACAGGGGCCACAGATACGCAGTATTTT; cdr3_aa: CASSLFTRTGATDTQYF
d_call: -; clone_size: few; v_call: TRBV11-2; j_call: TRBJ2-7; cdr3_nt: TGTGCCAGCAGCCTCGTTCCGAACGAGCAGTACTTC; cdr3_aa: CASSLVPNEQYF
d_call: -; clone_size: -; v_call: TRBV27; j_call: TRBJ2-3; cdr3_nt: TGTGCCAGCAGTCAACCCCCGGGAAGGAATTGGAGAGATACAGATACGCAGTATTTT; cdr3_aa: CASSQPPGRNWRDTDTQYF
d_call: -; clone_size: -; v_call: TRBV4-1; j_call: TRBJ2-7; cdr3_nt: TGCGCCAGCAGCCAAGCCCCTGGCAGCTCCTACGAGCAGTACTTC; cdr3_aa: CASSQAPGSSYEQYF
d_call: -; clone_size: -; v_call: TRBV11-2; j_call: TRBJ1-1; cdr3_nt: TGTGCCAGCAGCGCACAGAGGCGGGGGACTGAAGCTTTCTTT; cdr3_aa: CASSAQRRGTEAFF
d_call: -; clone_size: -; v_call: TRBV5-6; j_call: TRBJ2-1; cdr3_nt: TGTGCCAGCAGCTTGGGCTTGTTCGGTACCTACAATGAGCAGTTCTTC; cdr3_aa: CASSLGLFGTYNEQFF
d_call: -; clone_size: many; v_call: TRBV7-2; j_call: TRBJ2-6; cdr3_nt: TGTGCCAGCAGCTTCGGGGCCAACGTCCTGACTTTC; cdr3_aa: CASSFGANVLTF
d_call: TRBD2; clone_size: once; v_call: TRBV5-6; j_call: TRBJ2-1; cdr3_nt: TGTGCCAGCAGTTTTGGAGCTAGCGGGAGTTTTTACAATGAGCAGTTCTTC; cdr3_aa: CASSFGASGSFYNEQFF
d_call: TRBD2; clone_size: -; v_call: TRBV19; j_call: TRBJ2-1; cdr3_nt: TGTGCCAGTAGAGGGACTAGCGGGAGGGCCTACTATGAGCAGTTCTTC; cdr3_aa: CASRGTSGRAYYEQFF
d_call: -; clone_size: -; v_call: TRBV5-1; j_call: TRBJ1-5; cdr3_nt: TGCGCCAGCAGCCCCGAGGGGGATCAGCCCCAGCATTTT; cdr3_aa: CASSPEGDQPQHF
d_call: -; clone_size: -; v_call: TRBV9; j_call: TRBJ1-2; cdr3_nt: TGTGCCAGCAGCCTCAAGGAAAAGGACGGGGATGGCTACACCTTC; cdr3_aa: CASSLKEKDGDGYTF
d_call: -; clone_size: many; v_call: TRBV7-9; j_call: TRBJ2-1; cdr3_nt: TGTGCCAGCAGCTTCTCGCTCTCCCAGGATGAGCAGTTCTTC; cdr3_aa: CASSFSLSQDEQFF
d_call: -; clone_size: few; v_call: TRBV6-1; j_call: TRBJ2-7; cdr3_nt: TGTGCCAGCAGTTCCACCGGGACATCCACCTACGAGCAGTACTTC; cdr3_aa: CASSSTGTSTYEQYF
d_call: -; clone_size: -; v_call: TRBV27; j_call: TRBJ2-1; cdr3_nt: TGTGCCAGTAGGGGTAGAGGGGGGGAGTTCTTC; cdr3_aa: CASRGRGGEFF
d_call: -; clone_size: -; v_call: TRBV29-1; j_call: TRBJ2-7; cdr3_nt: TGCAGCGTTGGGGCAGGGGATAACGAGCAGTACTTC; cdr3_aa: CSVGAGDNEQYF
d_call: -; clone_size: -; v_call: TRBV18; j_call: TRBJ2-5; cdr3_nt: TGTGCCAGCTCACCCCACAACCAAGAGACCCAGTACTTC; cdr3_aa: CASSPHNQETQYF
d_call: TRBD2; clone_size: few; v_call: TRBV19; j_call: TRBJ2-1; cdr3_nt: TGTGCCAGTAGTGAGACTAGCGGGGAGTACAATGAGCAGTTCTTC; cdr3_aa: CASSETSGEYNEQFF
d_call: -; clone_size: -; v_call: TRBV7-8; j_call: TRBJ2-7; cdr3_nt: TGTGCCAGCAGCTTAGAGATCTACGAGCAGTACTTC; cdr3_aa: CASSLEIYEQYF
d_call: TRBD2; clone_size: -; v_call: TRBV7-2; j_call: TRBJ2-3; cdr3_nt: TGTGCCAGCAGCTCTTGGACTAGCGGGACAGATACGCAGTATTTT; cdr3_aa: CASSSWTSGTDTQYF
d_call: TRBD1; clone_size: -; v_call: TRBV9; j_call: TRBJ2-7; cdr3_nt: TGTGCCAGCAGCCCAGGGACAGGACCCTACGAGCAGTACTTC; cdr3_aa: CASSPGTGPYEQYF
d_call: -; clone_size: -; v_call: TRBV6-1; j_call: TRBJ2-7; cdr3_nt: TGTGCCAGCATTACGGCCATCGAGCAGTACTTC; cdr3_aa: CASITAIEQYF
d_call: -; clone_size: -; v_call: TRBV13; j_call: TRBJ1-4; cdr3_nt: TGTGCCAGCGGCCTCCGAGGGGCGGTTAATGAAAAACTGTTTTTT; cdr3_aa: CASGLRGAVNEKLFF
d_call: TRBD1; clone_size: -; v_call: TRBV7-9; j_call: TRBJ1-2; cdr3_nt: TGTGCCAGCAGCTATGTCCTGGACAGGGCTCGTGGGGACACCTTC; cdr3_aa: CASSYVLDRARGDTF
d_call: -; clone_size: -; v_call: TRBV6-1; j_call: TRBJ2-1; cdr3_nt: TGTGCCAGCAGTGAAGCTGGTAGCTCCTACAATGAGCAGTTCTTC; cdr3_aa: CASSEAGSSYNEQFF
d_call: -; clone_size: -; v_call: TRBV15; j_call: TRBJ1-5; cdr3_nt: TGTGCCACCAGCAGAGCGCCCGGTCGGGGGACTCAGCCCCAGCATTTT; cdr3_aa: CATSRAPGRGTQPQHF
d_call: TRBD2; clone_size: -; v_call: TRBV15; j_call: TRBJ2-1; cdr3_nt: TGTGCCACCGAGTTAGAGCGGGAGGACCACTCCTACAATGAGCAGTTCTTC; cdr3_aa: CATELEREDHSYNEQFF
d_call: -; clone_size: -; v_call: TRBV28; j_call: TRBJ2-7; cdr3_nt: TGTGCCAGCGAGGGGGAAGGACAAGCCTTATACGAGCAGTACTTC; cdr3_aa: CASEGEGQALYEQYF
d_call: TRBD1; clone_size: once; v_call: TRBV5-1; j_call: TRBJ2-7; cdr3_nt: TGCGCCAGCAGCCGGGACAGGTCCTACGAGCAGTACTTC; cdr3_aa: CASSRDRSYEQYF
d_call: -; clone_size: -; v_call: TRBV7-9; j_call: TRBJ1-2; cdr3_nt: TGTGCCAGCAGTCCACGGGGGTTCGATGGCTACACCTTC; cdr3_aa: CASSPRGFDGYTF
d_call: TRBD1; clone_size: -; v_call: TRBV27; j_call: TRBJ2-7; cdr3_nt: TGTGCCAGCAGTGTGAATCAGGACAGGGGGACCTACGAGCAGTACTTC; cdr3_aa: CASSVNQDRGTYEQYF
d_call: -; clone_size: -; v_call: TRBV4-1; j_call: TRBJ2-7; cdr3_nt: TGCGCCAGCAGCCAAGTGGGGGTATTCTACGAGCAGTACTTC; cdr3_aa: CASSQVGVFYEQYF
d_call: TRBD1; clone_size: -; v_call: TRBV28; j_call: TRBJ2-7; cdr3_nt: TGTGCCAGCAGTCGGAACCGGGACAGGGGGGGCAACGAGCAGTACTTC; cdr3_aa: CASSRNRDRGGNEQYF
d_call: -; clone_size: -; v_call: TRBV27; j_call: TRBJ2-6; cdr3_nt: TGTGCCAGCAGTTTCGGTGAACCTGGGGCCAACGTCCTGACTTTC; cdr3_aa: CASSFGEPGANVLTF
d_call: -; clone_size: few; v_call: TRBV14; j_call: TRBJ1-3; cdr3_nt: TGTGCCAGCAGCCAGCGATTTGGATCTGGAAACACCATATATTTT; cdr3_aa: CASSQRFGSGNTIYF
d_call: -; clone_size: few; v_call: TRBV7-9; j_call: TRBJ2-1; cdr3_nt: TGTGCCAGCAGCCTAATGAGCGGGCTCGGTTACAATGAGCAGTTCTTC; cdr3_aa: CASSLMSGLGYNEQFF
d_call: -; clone_size: few; v_call: TRBV3-1/TRBV3-2; j_call: TRBJ2-5; cdr3_nt: TGTGCCAGCAGCCAACCTCCTTACTTC; cdr3_aa: CASSQPPYF
d_call: -; clone_size: few; v_call: TRBV4-1; j_call: TRBJ2-4; cdr3_nt: TGCGCCAGCAGCCAAGATACAATGCAACTCAAAAACATTCAGTACTTC; cdr3_aa: CASSQDTMQLKNIQYF
d_call: -; clone_size: many; v_call: TRBV6-5; j_call: TRBJ2-7; cdr3_nt: TGTGCCAGCAGTTACTCGCCTAGCTATCAGTACGAGCAGTACTTC; cdr3_aa: CASSYSPSYQYEQYF
d_call: TRBD1; clone_size: few; v_call: TRBV30; j_call: TRBJ2-6; cdr3_nt: TGTGCCTGGAGTAGGGGGACAGGCCTTTTTGGGAGGGCCAACGTCCTGACTTTC; cdr3_aa: CAWSRGTGLFGRANVLTF
d_call: -; clone_size: -; v_call: TRBV29-1; j_call: TRBJ1-1; cdr3_nt: TGCTGCGTTGAGTCGCCCCCACTGGGAGCTTTCTTT; cdr3_aa: CCVESPPLGAFF
d_call: -; clone_size: -; v_call: TRBV7-9; j_call: TRBJ1-1; cdr3_nt: TGTGCCAGCAGTCGGATCTACACTGAAGCTTTCTTT; cdr3_aa: CASSRIYTEAFF
d_call: TRBD2; clone_size: medium-sized; v_call: TRBV7-3; j_call: TRBJ2-1; cdr3_nt: TGTGCCAGCAGCTTCCTACTAGCGGGAGGGCTCAATGAGCAGTTCTTC; cdr3_aa: CASSFLLAGGLNEQFF
d_call: -; clone_size: -; v_call: TRBV27; j_call: TRBJ2-7; cdr3_nt: TGTGCCAGCAGTTTATGGTCAGTACCACGCTCCGAGCAGTACTTC; cdr3_aa: CASSLWSVPRSEQYF
d_call: -; clone_size: -; v_call: TRBV6-6; j_call: TRBJ2-3; cdr3_nt: TGTGCCAGCGGGAGGAGGGACAGAGAAACAGATACGCAGTATTTT; cdr3_aa: CASGRRDRETDTQYF
d_call: TRBD1; clone_size: -; v_call: TRBV6-6; j_call: TRBJ1-5; cdr3_nt: TGTGCCAGCAGGGGACAGATCAATCAGCCCCAGCATTTT; cdr3_aa: CASRGQINQPQHF